Shown below are 3 T cell receptor beta chains from a single sample sequenced in a study of T cell repertoires in cytomegalovirus infection. No antigen is known for these receptors. One entry per CDR3 protein results from TCRdb running MiXCR on the reads. Here the sample spans approximately 910,000 distinct CDR3 sequences, about a third being singletons. This specimen consisted of cultured CD8+ T cells from PBMCs, obtained from culture after CMV antigen stimulation. The receptors shown here come from a human donor in good health (CMV status not recorded). Some clones in this sample may be carry-over from other donors' samples.

This rearrangement joins TRBV4-1 to TRBJ2-5, with TRBD2 as a possible D gene (5 bases). Trimming pared 4 bases from V and 5 bases from J, leaving 17 bases between. CDR1 and CDR2 from the germline V gene are MGHRA and YSYEKL. CDR3 length: 15 residues. The CDR3 bases are TGCGCCAGCAGCCTGAAGGGTGAGGGCATGGAGACCCAGTACTTC. Translating it yields CASSLKGEGMETQYF.

In DNA, the CDR3 is TGTGCCAGCAGTCCCGGGACCCCCGGGAACGAGCAGTACGTC. It encodes CASSPGTPGNEQYV. The V call is TRBV27, the J call TRBJ2-7; D tentatively reads TRBD1 or TRBD2 (5 bases each). Germline V CDR1 and CDR2: MNHEY, SMNVEV (reference sequence). The CDR3 sequence is 14 residues long. Between the trimmed V and J ends, which lost 5 bases and 5 bases, there was a span of 16 bases.

This sequence joins TRBV27 and TRBJ2-1; 7 bases align to TRBD1. This CDR3 has 13 residues. Per the germline V gene, CDR1 is MNHEY and CDR2 is SMNVEV (reference sequence). J was trimmed by 9 bases and V by 5 bases; bases with no gene match: 7. The CDR3 reads CASSQGTVAEQFF. CDR3 in DNA: TGTGCCAGCAGTCAGGGGACAGTGGCTGAGCAGTTCTTC.